This record looks at one TCR beta chain sequence and its context. What it recognizes is unknown. This CDR3 comprises 14 residues. V gave up 6 bases and J gave up 2 bases, with 11 bases separating them. Per germline, CDR1 SNHLY and CDR2 FYNNEI. Treatment in this sample: 10-day PBMC culture with coronavirus spike peptide pools or control peptides (ViraFEST assay). Spanning March to December 2020, the positive PCR dates came before US Alpha, Beta and Delta variants. The authors isolated CD4+ T cells by negative selection after about 10 days of culture. This sample is part of a study of vaccination and CD4 T cells after COVID-19. Study-level results: Data came from relatively few convalescent patients and lacked early post-infection timepoints.

An Oncomine TCR Beta short-read assay was used to sequence the DNA from cultured CD4+ T cells. Someone extracted genomic DNA from cultured CD4+ T cells. TCRdb itself ran the PCR reads through MiXCR, one entry per CDR3 protein. The sample carries approximately 21,000 distinct CDR3 sequences, around 52% recorded once. The sequence came from a human donor who had recovered from COVID-19. The sample consisted of CD4+ T cells from blood, cultured in vitro. The genes are TRBV2 and TRBJ1-5; D uncertain. The CDR3 reads CASRGRERNQPQHF. The CDR3 DNA reads as TGTGCCAGCAGGGGGAGGGAGCGCAATCAGCCCCAGCATTTT.